These T cell receptor beta chains were read from a single sample in a study of shared clonotypes between healthy human individuals. Clones were read by immunoSEQ multiplex PCR, and TCRdb kept only the in-frame ones, dropping some. The sample comprises about 470,000 clones, around 79% of which are singletons, and roughly an eighth rests with the top ten. The sequenced sample was PBMCs. The source is a woman between 40 and 50 years old in good health. Some clones in this sample may be carry-over from other donors' samples. The CDR3 runs from the conserved cysteine through the conserved F or W. Fields, in order: V gene, D gene, J gene, clone size, CDR3 protein, CDR3 DNA. The D gene is left open where the match is weak. A clone size is listed for some rows: how often the clone was seen (once, few, many), or a class if it is expanded.

V gene: TRBV28
D gene: TRBD1
J gene: TRBJ1-1
clone size: .
CDR3 protein: CASSPRTGWGTEAFF
CDR3 DNA: TGTGCCAGCAGTCCGCGGACAGGGTGGGGCACTGAAGCTTTCTTT

V gene: TRBV2
D gene: TRBD2
J gene: TRBJ2-3
clone size: .
CDR3 protein: CASRRLAGSTDTQYF
CDR3 DNA: TGTGCCAGCAGACGACTAGCGGGAAGCACAGATACGCAGTATTTT

V gene: TRBV18
D gene: .
J gene: TRBJ2-3
clone size: .
CDR3 protein: CASSPGKGADTQYF
CDR3 DNA: TGTGCCAGCTCACCAGGCAAGGGAGCAGATACGCAGTATTTT

V gene: TRBV6-1
D gene: TRBD2
J gene: TRBJ2-1
clone size: .
CDR3 protein: CASSEPPSGGPEQFF
CDR3 DNA: TGTGCCAGCAGTGAACCCCCTAGCGGGGGCCCTGAGCAGTTCTTC

V gene: TRBV28
D gene: .
J gene: TRBJ2-3
clone size: .
CDR3 protein: CATRVARGLTDTQYF
CDR3 DNA: TGTGCCACCAGAGTGGCACGAGGGCTCACAGATACGCAGTATTTT

V gene: TRBV11-2
D gene: TRBD2
J gene: TRBJ2-7
clone size: .
CDR3 protein: CASRYSGRARYEQYF
CDR3 DNA: TGTGCCAGCAGATATAGCGGGAGGGCCCGCTACGAGCAGTACTTC

V gene: TRBV27
D gene: .
J gene: TRBJ1-2
clone size: few
CDR3 protein: CASSLAQGRGLGYGYTF
CDR3 DNA: TGTGCCAGCAGTTTGGCACAGGGAAGGGGTCTGGGCTATGGCTACACCTTC

V gene: TRBV28
D gene: TRBD2
J gene: TRBJ2-3
clone size: once
CDR3 protein: CASTTSGRRTDTQYF
CDR3 DNA: TGTGCCAGCACGACTAGCGGGAGGCGCACAGATACGCAGTATTTT

V gene: TRBV7-9
D gene: .
J gene: TRBJ2-5
clone size: .
CDR3 protein: CAIPHGETQYF
CDR3 DNA: TGTGCCATCCCTCACGGAGAGACCCAGTACTTC

V gene: TRBV19
D gene: .
J gene: TRBJ1-2
clone size: .
CDR3 protein: CATSGWGSDYGYTF
CDR3 DNA: TGTGCCACCTCGGGATGGGGGTCGGACTATGGCTACACCTTC

V gene: TRBV5-4
D gene: TRBD2
J gene: TRBJ2-3
clone size: .
CDR3 protein: CASSLVLAGADTQYF
CDR3 DNA: TGTGCCAGCAGCTTGGTACTAGCGGGAGCAGATACGCAGTATTTT

V gene: TRBV5-1
D gene: .
J gene: TRBJ1-5
clone size: once
CDR3 protein: CASSLDFRGSGQPQHF
CDR3 DNA: TGCGCCAGCAGCCTGGACTTTAGGGGCTCGGGACAGCCCCAGCATTTT

V gene: TRBV6-1
D gene: .
J gene: TRBJ2-7
clone size: .
CDR3 protein: CASTERLEQYF
CDR3 DNA: TGTGCCAGCACGGAAAGGTTAGAGCAGTACTTC

V gene: TRBV28
D gene: .
J gene: TRBJ2-7
clone size: few
CDR3 protein: CASSLSGHSYEQYF
CDR3 DNA: TGTGCCAGCAGTTTATCTGGACACTCCTACGAGCAGTACTTC

V gene: TRBV7-9
D gene: .
J gene: TRBJ2-7
clone size: .
CDR3 protein: CASSLISYEQYF
CDR3 DNA: TGTGCCAGCAGCCTGATCTCCTACGAGCAGTACTTC

V gene: TRBV30
D gene: TRBD1
J gene: TRBJ1-6
clone size: .
CDR3 protein: CAWRDRLESPLHF
CDR3 DNA: TGTGCCTGGAGGGACAGGTTAGAGTCACCCCTCCACTTT

V gene: TRBV6-1
D gene: .
J gene: TRBJ1-1
clone size: .
CDR3 protein: CASSEAGFDTEAFF
CDR3 DNA: TGTGCCAGCAGTGAAGCAGGGTTTGACACTGAAGCTTTCTTT

V gene: TRBV19
D gene: TRBD1
J gene: TRBJ2-5
clone size: once
CDR3 protein: CASSTRTGAETQYF
CDR3 DNA: TGTGCCAGTAGTACGAGGACAGGGGCAGAGACCCAGTACTTC

V gene: TRBV4-1
D gene: .
J gene: TRBJ2-4
clone size: .
CDR3 protein: CASSQDGARGDIQYF
CDR3 DNA: TGCGCCAGCAGCCAAGATGGGGCGCGCGGGGACATTCAGTACTTC

V gene: TRBV6-1
D gene: TRBD2
J gene: TRBJ2-5
clone size: .
CDR3 protein: CASRLAGETQYF
CDR3 DNA: TGTGCCAGCAGGCTAGCGGGAGAGACCCAGTACTTC

V gene: TRBV18
D gene: .
J gene: TRBJ2-5
clone size: once
CDR3 protein: CASSPGRQETQYF
CDR3 DNA: TGTGCCAGCTCACCAGGGCGGCAAGAGACCCAGTACTTC

V gene: TRBV7-8
D gene: TRBD2
J gene: TRBJ2-2
clone size: .
CDR3 protein: CASSPGTSGSRRTGELFF
CDR3 DNA: TGTGCCAGCAGCCCCGGGACTAGCGGGAGTAGAAGGACCGGGGAGCTGTTTTTT